A selection of T cell receptor beta chains follows, all from one sample in a study of blood T cell repertoires in COVID-19. Libraries were prepared by immunoSEQ multiplex PCR; TCRdb keeps only in-frame clonotypes and omits some of them. The sample has hundreds of thousands of clones, approximately 87% seen once. The source material was PBMCs or T cells enriched from blood (not recorded which). Source of these receptors: a woman between 45 and 60 years old who had recovered from COVID-19. Each CDR3 is given with its conserved first and last residue. D genes are given only for firm matches. Some rows have no size entry. The others give once, few or many, or a class for an expanded clone.

d_gene: .
j_gene: TRBJ2-1
v_gene: TRBV27
abundance: .
len: 15
CDR3nt: TGTGCCAGCAGCCCTTCCGGGAGCTCCTACAATGAGCAGTTCTTC
CDR3aa: CASSPSGSSYNEQFF

d_gene: TRBD1
j_gene: TRBJ1-6
v_gene: TRBV28
abundance: .
len: 15
CDR3nt: TGTGCCAGCAGTTTGAGTGGACAGGGACGATCACCCCTCCACTTT
CDR3aa: CASSLSGQGRSPLHF

d_gene: TRBD2
j_gene: TRBJ2-2
v_gene: TRBV19
abundance: few
len: 13
CDR3nt: TGTGCCGGCGGGGGGGCCGGGACCGGGGAGCTGTTTTTT
CDR3aa: CAGGGAGTGELFF

d_gene: TRBD1
j_gene: TRBJ1-4
v_gene: TRBV5-1
abundance: once
len: 15
CDR3nt: TGCGCCAGCAGCTTGTCGGGGACAGGGAATGAAAAACTGTTTTTT
CDR3aa: CASSLSGTGNEKLFF

d_gene: .
j_gene: TRBJ2-5
v_gene: TRBV12-3/TRBV12-4
abundance: once
len: 13
CDR3nt: TGTGCCAGCAGTTTGGAGTACCAAGAGACCCAGTACTTC
CDR3aa: CASSLEYQETQYF

d_gene: TRBD1
j_gene: TRBJ1-2
v_gene: TRBV2
abundance: once
len: 17
CDR3nt: TGTGCCAGCAGTTTCCGCGGGACAGGGGAGAGGAACTATGGCTACACCTTC
CDR3aa: CASSFRGTGERNYGYTF

d_gene: .
j_gene: TRBJ2-2
v_gene: TRBV6-5
abundance: .
len: 14
CDR3nt: TGTGCCAGCTCCCGGGTTGTAGGCTCCGGGGAGCTGTTTTTT
CDR3aa: CASSRVVGSGELFF

d_gene: .
j_gene: TRBJ2-5
v_gene: TRBV11-2
abundance: .
len: 14
CDR3nt: TGTGCCAGCACCCAATCGCCTAGCCAAGAGACCCAGTACTTC
CDR3aa: CASTQSPSQETQYF

d_gene: .
j_gene: TRBJ1-5
v_gene: TRBV28
abundance: once
len: 12
CDR3nt: TGTGCCAGCAGCCTCGACAGGATCTCACAGCATTTT
CDR3aa: CASSLDRISQHF

d_gene: .
j_gene: TRBJ2-5
v_gene: TRBV16
abundance: .
len: 13
CDR3nt: TGTGCCAGCAGCCAAGAGTACCAAGAGACCCAGTACTTC
CDR3aa: CASSQEYQETQYF

d_gene: TRBD1
j_gene: TRBJ1-2
v_gene: TRBV7-9
abundance: .
len: 18
CDR3nt: TGTGCCAGCAGCTTAGGATCCGGGACAGGGGGATCGGACTATGGCTACACCTTC
CDR3aa: CASSLGSGTGGSDYGYTF

d_gene: .
j_gene: TRBJ1-3
v_gene: TRBV28
abundance: .
len: 15
CDR3nt: TGTGCCATTCACTCCGGACAGTTCTCTGGAAACACCATATATTTT
CDR3aa: CAIHSGQFSGNTIYF

d_gene: TRBD1
j_gene: TRBJ2-1
v_gene: TRBV5-1
abundance: .
len: 16
CDR3nt: TGCGCCAGCAGCTTGGGTGACAGGGGAAGTCTCGGTGAGCAGTTCTTC
CDR3aa: CASSLGDRGSLGEQFF

d_gene: .
j_gene: TRBJ2-5
v_gene: TRBV4-3
abundance: .
len: 15
CDR3nt: TGCGCCAGCAGTCACTCCCTCGGGGACCAAGAGACCCAGTACTTC
CDR3aa: CASSHSLGDQETQYF

d_gene: .
j_gene: TRBJ1-1
v_gene: TRBV5-1
abundance: .
len: 14
CDR3nt: TGCGCCAGCAGCTTGTCAGGCCAGAACACTGAAGCTTTCTTT
CDR3aa: CASSLSGQNTEAFF

d_gene: .
j_gene: TRBJ2-2
v_gene: TRBV5-1
abundance: .
len: 15
CDR3nt: TGCGCCAGCAGCTTGCAACAGGAGAACACCGGGGAGCTGTTTTTT
CDR3aa: CASSLQQENTGELFF

d_gene: .
j_gene: TRBJ2-7
v_gene: TRBV6-5
abundance: .
len: 14
CDR3nt: TGTGCCAGCGGGGACTCCGGGGCACCCTACGAGCAGTACTTC
CDR3aa: CASGDSGAPYEQYF

d_gene: .
j_gene: TRBJ2-7
v_gene: TRBV6-5
abundance: .
len: 15
CDR3nt: TGTGCCAGCAAGATCGGGGACAATGACTCCTACGAGCAGTACTTC
CDR3aa: CASKIGDNDSYEQYF

d_gene: .
j_gene: TRBJ2-2
v_gene: TRBV7-9
abundance: .
len: 15
CDR3nt: TGTGCCAGCAGCTCGGATTTGAGGTACACCGGGGAGCTGTTTTTT
CDR3aa: CASSSDLRYTGELFF

d_gene: .
j_gene: TRBJ1-5
v_gene: TRBV6-2/TRBV6-3
abundance: .
len: 13
CDR3nt: TGTGCCAGCAGTCCGACGAGGCATCAGCCCCAGCATTTT
CDR3aa: CASSPTRHQPQHF

d_gene: TRBD2
j_gene: TRBJ2-7
v_gene: TRBV20-1
abundance: once
len: 14
CDR3nt: TGCAGTGCTAGTCGTGCTAGCGGGCCCTACGAGCAGTACTTC
CDR3aa: CSASRASGPYEQYF

d_gene: .
j_gene: TRBJ1-3
v_gene: TRBV7-2
abundance: .
len: 21
CDR3nt: TGTGCCAGCAGCTTAGCCCTTCATGACAGTTATCAAGGTAGCTCTGGAAACACCATATATTTT
CDR3aa: CASSLALHDSYQGSSGNTIYF

d_gene: TRBD1
j_gene: TRBJ1-4
v_gene: TRBV28
abundance: .
len: 15
CDR3nt: TGTGCCAGCAGCCCGCCCGACAGGGTGTATGAAAAACTGTTTTTT
CDR3aa: CASSPPDRVYEKLFF

d_gene: TRBD1
j_gene: TRBJ2-3
v_gene: TRBV5-1
abundance: .
len: 14
CDR3nt: TGCGCCAGCAGCGGGGGACAGGTCACAGATACGCAGTATTTT
CDR3aa: CASSGGQVTDTQYF

d_gene: .
j_gene: TRBJ2-3
v_gene: TRBV28
abundance: .
len: 19
CDR3nt: TGTGCCAGCAGTTTATTATCCTGGGACGGGGGGCCCGCTTCTGTTACGCAGTATTTT
CDR3aa: CASSLLSWDGGPASVTQYF

d_gene: TRBD1
j_gene: TRBJ1-2
v_gene: TRBV6-5
abundance: .
len: 15
CDR3nt: TGTGCCAGCAGTTACCGACAGGGGCTCAACTATGGCTACACCTTC
CDR3aa: CASSYRQGLNYGYTF

d_gene: .
j_gene: TRBJ1-1
v_gene: TRBV7-9
abundance: .
len: 14
CDR3nt: TGTGCCAGCAGCTTCAGGGAGGGGAGGACTGAAGCTTTCTTT
CDR3aa: CASSFREGRTEAFF

d_gene: .
j_gene: TRBJ1-2
v_gene: TRBV4-2
abundance: .
len: 13
CDR3nt: TGTGCCAGCAAGATAGGAGGACAGACTTTTTACACCTTC
CDR3aa: CASKIGGQTFYTF

d_gene: .
j_gene: TRBJ2-3
v_gene: TRBV29-1
abundance: .
len: 15
CDR3nt: TGCAGCGTTGAAGGAGCGGGTGGGACCACAGATACGCAGTATTTT
CDR3aa: CSVEGAGGTTDTQYF

d_gene: TRBD1
j_gene: TRBJ2-3
v_gene: TRBV9
abundance: .
len: 15
CDR3nt: TGTGCCAGCAGCGTAGCTATCACAGGGGGAGATACGCAGTATTTT
CDR3aa: CASSVAITGGDTQYF

d_gene: TRBD1
j_gene: TRBJ1-2
v_gene: TRBV3-1/TRBV3-2
abundance: .
len: 15
CDR3nt: TGTGCCAGCAGCCCCCCGACAGGGGCCGGGAATGGCTACACCTTC
CDR3aa: CASSPPTGAGNGYTF

d_gene: TRBD1
j_gene: TRBJ1-1
v_gene: TRBV28
abundance: .
len: 13
CDR3nt: TGTGCCAGCAGTGTACAGGGGGTAACTGAAGCTTTCTTT
CDR3aa: CASSVQGVTEAFF

d_gene: TRBD1
j_gene: TRBJ2-1
v_gene: TRBV28
abundance: .
len: 15
CDR3nt: TGTGCCAGCAGCCTAGGGGGACAGGGGGTCAATGAGCAGTTCTTC
CDR3aa: CASSLGGQGVNEQFF

d_gene: .
j_gene: TRBJ2-1
v_gene: TRBV29-1
abundance: .
len: 14
CDR3nt: TGCAGCGTGCATCGGGAGACACCTTTTAATGAGCAGTTCTTC
CDR3aa: CSVHRETPFNEQFF

d_gene: .
j_gene: TRBJ2-1
v_gene: TRBV5-1
abundance: .
len: 15
CDR3nt: TGCGCCAGCGGTCCCCAGGGGTCCTCATACAATGAGCAGTTCTTC
CDR3aa: CASGPQGSSYNEQFF

d_gene: .
j_gene: TRBJ2-1
v_gene: TRBV7-9
abundance: .
len: 14
CDR3nt: TGTGCCAGCAGCCATCCTACAGGGGGGGGGTGGCAGTTCTTC
CDR3aa: CASSHPTGGGWQFF

d_gene: .
j_gene: TRBJ1-4
v_gene: TRBV5-1
abundance: .
len: 15
CDR3nt: TGCGCCAGCAGCAGATACAGCTCAACTAATGAAAAACTGTTTTTT
CDR3aa: CASSRYSSTNEKLFF

d_gene: TRBD1
j_gene: TRBJ1-2
v_gene: TRBV5-5
abundance: .
len: 15
CDR3nt: TGTGCCAGCAGCTTCGGACAGGGGGCTGACTATGGCTACACCTTC
CDR3aa: CASSFGQGADYGYTF

d_gene: TRBD2
j_gene: TRBJ2-1
v_gene: TRBV5-1
abundance: .
len: 15
CDR3nt: TGCGCCAGCAGCTTACTAGCGGGGAACTACAATGAGCAGTTCTTC
CDR3aa: CASSLLAGNYNEQFF

d_gene: .
j_gene: TRBJ1-4
v_gene: TRBV3-1/TRBV3-2
abundance: once
len: 12
CDR3nt: TGTGCCAGCAGCCTTAGAAATGAAAAACTGTTTTTT
CDR3aa: CASSLRNEKLFF

d_gene: TRBD2
j_gene: TRBJ2-7
v_gene: TRBV7-2
abundance: .
len: 14
CDR3nt: TGTGCCAGCAGCACAAGCGGGGTCGGATACGAGCAGTACTTC
CDR3aa: CASSTSGVGYEQYF

d_gene: .
j_gene: TRBJ1-2
v_gene: TRBV10-1
abundance: .
len: 14
CDR3nt: TGCGCCAGCAGTGAAGGGGCGACTAACTATGGCTACACCTTC
CDR3aa: CASSEGATNYGYTF

d_gene: .
j_gene: TRBJ1-2
v_gene: TRBV5-1
abundance: few
len: 15
CDR3nt: TGCGCCAGCAGCTTGTATGGGGGCAGAGATGGTGGCTACACCTTC
CDR3aa: CASSLYGGRDGGYTF

d_gene: .
j_gene: TRBJ2-1
v_gene: TRBV21-1
abundance: .
len: 15
CDR3nt: TGTGCCAGCAGCAAACCTGGATCTCCGACATACGAGCAGTTCTTC
CDR3aa: CASSKPGSPTYEQFF

d_gene: .
j_gene: TRBJ1-2
v_gene: TRBV2
abundance: .
len: 11
CDR3nt: TGTGCCAGCACCCACAGCTATGGCTACACCTTC
CDR3aa: CASTHSYGYTF

d_gene: .
j_gene: TRBJ1-3
v_gene: TRBV19
abundance: .
len: 13
CDR3nt: TGTGCCAGCCGACGACGCGGGGGAAACACCATATATTTT
CDR3aa: CASRRRGGNTIYF